What follows are 31 T cell receptor beta chains derived from one specimen sequenced in a study of blood T cell repertoires in COVID-19. Sequencing was performed with immunoSEQ multiplex PCR; in TCRdb, only in-frame clones are kept and a portion is missing. This table has about 410,000 clones, less than 95% appearing once. Sequenced input: PBMCs or T cells enriched from blood (not recorded which). These TCRs come from a man younger than 30 who had recovered from COVID-19.

With respect to this clone: It may be a read error: a sequence one base away is much more abundant. V is TRBV19 and J is TRBJ1-1; TRBD1 agrees at 7 bases. J lost 3 bases, V lost 3 bases, and 4 bases had no gene match. The CDR3 extends over 14 amino acids. Germline CDR1 and CDR2: LNHDA and SQIVND (reference sequence). The chain's CDR3 is CASSMIDRDTEAFF. Written as DNA, the CDR3 is TGTGCCAGTAGTATGATCGACAGGGACACTGAAGCTTTCTTT.

V gene TRBV27 combines with J gene TRBJ2-3, with D possibly matching TRBD2 (5 bases). V lost 5 bases and J lost 3, with 18 bases in between. The CDR3 is 16 amino acids. CDR1 is MNHEY and CDR2 is SMNVEV in the germline V gene (reference sequence). CDR3 nucleotide sequence: TGTGCCAGCAGTCTAACCGGGGATATTAGGACAGATACGCAGTATTTT. Translated, it gives CASSLTGDIRTDTQYF.

J is TRBJ2-7 and V is TRBV19, with TRBD1 identical over 7 bases. The junction had 26 bases not matched to a gene; V was cut back by 4 bases and J by 5 bases. The CDR3 spans 20 residues. Germline CDR1 and CDR2: LNHDA and SQIVND (reference sequence). The CDR3 region has the DNA TGTGCCAGTAGTAAAACCAAGGGGACAGCGAACAGAGCAATAACGGACGAGCAGTACTTC. It specifies CASSKTKGTANRAITDEQYF.

The chain couples TRBV7-7 to TRBJ1-1; D may be TRBD1 (5 bases). The CDR3 sequence is 16 residues long. Germline-derived CDR1 and CDR2 are SSHAT and FNYEAQ (reference sequence). V lost 2 bases and J lost 0, with 13 bases in between. The chain's CDR3 is CASSLWPTAMNTEAFF. The CDR3 coding sequence is TGTGCCAGCAGCTTATGGCCGACAGCCATGAACACTGAAGCTTTCTTT.

V gene TRBV28 combines with J gene TRBJ1-2; TRBD1 is a possible D gene (6 bases). The CDR3 spans 13 residues. The germline gives CDR1 MDHEN, CDR2 SYDVKM. V lost 7 bases and J 10 bases, leaving 19 bases between the germline ends. CDR3: CASTPTQGFDYTF. As DNA, the CDR3 is TGTGCCAGCACCCCGACACAGGGTTTCGACTACACCTTC.

This clone was observed once. This chain joins TRBV19 and TRBJ2-7, with TRBD1 matching 9 bases. The CDR3 loop spans 14 amino acids. The germline V gene encodes CDR1 LNHDA and CDR2 SQIVND (reference sequence). V shed 6 bases, J shed 9 bases, and the junction held 12 bases outside the gene matches. The CDR3 nucleotides are TGTGCCAGTAGGGAAGGGGGACAGGGCAAAACGCAGTACTTC. The encoded protein is CASREGGQGKTQYF.

This chain uses TRBV15 with TRBJ1-1; possible D gene TRBD1, 6 bases. The germline CDR1 and CDR2 sequences are LNHNV and YYDKDF (reference sequence). The ends were cut back, 9 bases at V and 0 bases at J, with 14 bases in the middle. The CDR3 consists of 14 residues. The CDR3 is CATGGQLLNTEAFF. CDR3 nucleotides: TGTGCCACGGGTGGACAGCTTTTGAACACTGAAGCTTTCTTT.

The gene calls are TRBV9 and TRBJ2-3; 7 nucleotides agree with TRBD2. From germline, CDR1 is SGDLS and CDR2 YYNGEE. This CDR3 is 14 amino acids long. The V gene end was trimmed by 4 bases and the J gene end by 6 bases; junction bases not matched to a gene: 8. The CDR3 DNA follows: TGTGCCAGCAGCTTCCGGGACTATTCCGATACGCAGTATTTT. Translation gives CASSFRDYSDTQYF.

V is TRBV30 and J is TRBJ1-5, with a weak D call TRBD1 (5 bases). Trimming cost V 1 base and J 2 bases, with 12 bases left between them. This CDR3 is 15 amino acids long. The germline gives CDR1 GTSNPN, CDR2 SVGIG (reference sequence). For the CDR3, the DNA is TGTGCCTGGAGTGGTTCAGGGATGGGCAATCAGCCCCAGCATTTT. Its translation: CAWSGSGMGNQPQHF.

The gene calls are TRBV27 and TRBJ1-5; weak D call: TRBD1 (6 bases). Between the trimmed V and J ends, which lost 6 bases and 3 bases, there was a span of 15 bases. This CDR3 is 15 amino acids long. CDR1 MNHEY and CDR2 SMNVEV come from the germline V gene (reference sequence). The CDR3 bases are TGTGCCAGCAGCCCCCAGGGGTCCCACAATCAGCCCCAGCATTTT. This encodes CASSPQGSHNQPQHF.

The CDR3 DNA is TGTGCCAGCAGTGACTCGACTAGGGCCACTGAAGCTTTCTTT. It yields the protein CASSDSTRATEAFF. The J gene is TRBJ1-1, the V gene TRBV6-4; no clear D gene. The CDR3 runs 14 residues. CDR1 is MRHNA and CDR2 is SNTAGT in the germline V gene. Trimming shortened V by 0 bases and J by 4 bases, and 9 bases separated the two germline ends.

V usage is TRBV2 and J usage is TRBJ2-6; maybe TRBD1 (6 bases). Germline V gene lookup returns CDR1 SNHLY and CDR2 FYNNEI. V was cut by 8 bases and J by 0 bases, with 11 bases left in between. This CDR3 has 15 residues. CDR3 sequence: CASGGLASGANVLTF. The CDR3 DNA reads as TGTGCCAGCGGGGGCTTAGCCTCTGGGGCCAACGTCCTGACTTTC.

This chain links TRBV27 with TRBJ1-1; possible D gene TRBD1, 6 bases. Trimming shortened V by 0 bases and J by 6 bases, and 14 bases separated the two germline ends. Looked up from germline, CDR1 is MNHEY and CDR2 is SMNVEV (reference sequence). The CDR3 runs 15 residues. CDR3 loop: CASSLSTGRASEAFF. The CDR3 nucleotides are TGTGCCAGCAGTTTATCAACAGGGAGGGCATCTGAAGCTTTCTTT.

This chain joins TRBV5-1 and TRBJ2-1, with 8 bases aligning to TRBD2. This CDR3 spans 13 amino acids. V lost 0 bases and J lost 15; bases outside the gene matches: 8. The germline gives CDR1 SGHRS, CDR2 YFSETQ. CDR3 sequence: CASSLEAGARRFF. DNA for the CDR3: TGCGCCAGCAGCTTGGAAGCGGGAGCCCGGCGGTTCTTC.

This clone came up a few times. The chain joins TRBV5-3 to TRBJ1-3; 8 positions match TRBD1. TRBV5-3 has ORF status, its function being uncertain. The CDR3 covers 17 residues. V shed 4 bases and J 5 bases; nucleotides not matched to a gene: 14. CDR3 in amino acids: CARSGTGTGTSRNTIYF. The CDR3 DNA sequence: TGTGCCAGAAGCGGGACCGGGACAGGCACTTCGAGAAACACCATATATTTT.

The V gene is TRBV5-1, the J gene TRBJ2-1; 11 positions agree with TRBD2. The CDR3 has 15 residues. CDR1 and CDR2 from the germline V gene are SGHRS and YFSETQ. Trimming took 4 bases from V and 4 from J; bases not matched to a gene: 4. CDR3 DNA sequence: TGCGCCAGCAGCGGAGGGACTAGCGGTTACAATGAGCAGTTCTTC. It codes for CASSGGTSGYNEQFF.

The chain combines TRBV28 with TRBJ2-5; 10 bases line up with TRBD2. Germline CDR1 MDHEN, CDR2 SYDVKM. Germline trimming cut 6 bases from V and 3 bases from J; bases unmatched to any gene: 4. The CDR3 has 14 residues. In DNA form, the CDR3 reads TGTGCCAGCAGACCTGGACTAGCGGAAGAGACCCAGTACTTC. It is translated as CASRPGLAEETQYF. Complete variable domain (other parts from reference TRBV28 and TRBJ2-5): DVKVTQSSRYLVKRTGEKVFLECVQDMDHENMFWYRQDPGLGLRLIYFSYDVKMKEKGDIPEGYSVSREKKERFSLILESASTNQTSMYLCASRPGLAEETQYFGPGTRLLVL.

The J gene is TRBJ2-1, the V gene TRBV11-2; TRBD2 aligns across 7 bases. The junction had 8 bases not matched to a gene; V was cut back by 0 bases and J by 9 bases. Germline-derived CDR1 and CDR2 are SGHAT and FQNNGV. The CDR3 extends over 15 amino acids. CDR3 nucleotide sequence: TGTGCCAGCAGCTTAGATGGAACGGGAGGCGGTGAGCAGTTCTTC. Its translation: CASSLDGTGGGEQFF.

The chain joins TRBV11-2 to TRBJ1-2, with D possibly matching TRBD1 (5 bases). Germline CDR1 is SGHAT and CDR2 is FQNNGV. This CDR3 region has 12 residues. V lost 1 base and J lost 11, with 11 bases in between. The CDR3 protein is CASSLGAEGYTF. CDR3 sequence (DNA): TGTGCCAGCAGCTTAGGAGCGGAGGGGTACACCTTC.

J is TRBJ1-3 and V is TRBV6-4, with D possibly matching TRBD1 (6 bases). CDR1 and CDR2 from the germline V gene are MRHNA and SNTAGT. Trimming pared 6 bases from V and 4 bases from J, leaving 16 bases between. The CDR3 has 15 amino acids. CDR3 sequence (DNA): TGTGCCAGCAGCCCCTTTCCAGGGGTGGGAAACACCATATATTTT. Its protein is CASSPFPGVGNTIYF.

This chain uses TRBV28 with TRBJ1-1; 7 bases are a match to TRBD1. J lost 0 bases, V lost 5 bases, and 6 bases had no gene match. This CDR3 region has 15 residues. Germline values: CDR1 MDHEN, CDR2 SYDVKM. CDR3 nucleotides: TGTGCCAGCAGTCCCGGGACAGAGATGAACACTGAAGCTTTCTTT. Its translation: CASSPGTEMNTEAFF. Variable domain in full (rest from reference TRBV28 and TRBJ1-1): DVKVTQSSRYLVKRTGEKVFLECVQDMDHENMFWYRQDPGLGLRLIYFSYDVKMKEKGDIPEGYSVSREKKERFSLILESASTNQTSMYLCASSPGTEMNTEAFFGQGTRLTVV.

The rearrangement links TRBV5-4 to TRBJ1-2; D gene unclear. The ends were cut back, 0 bases at V and 2 bases at J, with 5 bases in the middle. Looked up from germline, CDR1 is SGHNT and CDR2 is YYREEE (reference sequence). CDR3 length: 13 amino acids. This CDR3 reads CASSLEENYGYTF. In DNA form, the CDR3 reads TGTGCCAGCAGCTTGGAAGAGAACTATGGCTACACCTTC.

V gene TRBV28 combines with J gene TRBJ2-7; tentatively, D is TRBD2 (5 bases). The V and J ends lost 8 bases and 3 bases respectively, with 20 bases between them. The V gene's germline CDR1 is MDHEN and CDR2 SYDVKM. This CDR3 is 15 amino acids long. CDR3 nucleotides: TGTGCCAGCTTACGAACCGGGATAGGAAGCTACGAGCAGTACTTC. It is translated as CASLRTGIGSYEQYF. Based on the CDR3 plus reference TRBV28 and TRBJ2-7, the full variable domain is DVKVTQSSRYLVKRTGEKVFLECVQDMDHENMFWYRQDPGLGLRLIYFSYDVKMKEKGDIPEGYSVSREKKERFSLILESASTNQTSMYLCASLRTGIGSYEQYFGPGTRLTVT.

The count of this clone is one. V and J are TRBV18 and TRBJ2-7; TRBD1 matches at 8 bases. Germline CDR1 and CDR2: KGHSH and LQKENI. The ends lost 3 bases at V and 2 bases at J; junction bases unmatched: 3. This CDR3 contains 14 residues. The CDR3 protein is CASSPGQVPYEQYF. The CDR3 DNA follows: TGTGCCAGCTCACCGGGACAGGTTCCCTACGAGCAGTACTTC. The variable domain in full, with the rest retrieved from reference TRBV18 and TRBJ2-7, is NAGVMQNPRHLVRRRGQEARLRCSPMKGHSHVYWYRQLPEEGLKFMVYLQKENIIDESGMPKERFSAEFPKEGPSILRIQQVVRGDSAAYFCASSPGQVPYEQYFGPGTRLTVT.

The chain uses TRBV6-4 and TRBJ1-5; a weak D match, TRBD1 (5 bases). Per the germline V gene, CDR1 is MRHNA and CDR2 is SNTAGT. V gave up 3 bases and J gave up 5 bases, with 17 bases separating them. This CDR3 contains 16 residues. This CDR3 reads CASSDAQGVRDQPQHF. As DNA, the CDR3 is TGTGCCAGCAGTGATGCCCAGGGTGTTAGGGATCAGCCCCAGCATTTT.

The chain joins TRBV12-5 to TRBJ1-3; the D gene is possibly TRBD1 (6 bases). CDR1 and CDR2 (germline): LGHNT, FRNRAP. The CDR3 has 17 residues. Trimming removed 0 bases from V and 2 bases from J, with 14 bases in between. CDR3 protein: CASGLVLGDNPGNTIYF. Here the CDR3 DNA reads TGTGCTAGTGGTTTGGTACTCGGGGACAACCCTGGAAACACCATATATTTT.

The rearrangement uses TRBV27 and TRBJ1-5, with 8 bases matching TRBD1. The CDR3 runs to 15 residues. Germline V gene data show CDR1 as MNHEY and CDR2 as SMNVEV (reference sequence). Germline trimming cut 6 bases from V and 5 bases from J; bases unmatched to any gene: 9. CDR3 coding DNA: TGTGCCAGCAGATTGGGGGCAGGGGGCCATCAGCCCCAGCATTTT. Encoded protein: CASRLGAGGHQPQHF.

V is TRBV28 and J is TRBJ2-7, with 8 bases aligning to TRBD1. The CDR3 is 16 amino acids. Germline V gene sequence: CDR1 MDHEN, CDR2 SYDVKM. V shed 5 bases and J 1 base; nucleotides not matched to a gene: 10. The CDR3, as DNA: TGTGCCAGCAGTGGGGCTGCGGGACAGGAGTCCTACGAGCAGTACTTC. Its translation is CASSGAAGQESYEQYF. Complete variable domain (other parts from reference TRBV28 and TRBJ2-7): DVKVTQSSRYLVKRTGEKVFLECVQDMDHENMFWYRQDPGLGLRLIYFSYDVKMKEKGDIPEGYSVSREKKERFSLILESASTNQTSMYLCASSGAAGQESYEQYFGPGTRLTVT.

This rearrangement joins TRBV30 to TRBJ1-6; TRBD1 matches 7 bases. V lost 4 bases and J lost 4; bases outside the gene matches: 7. Germline CDR1 GTSNPN, CDR2 SVGIG (reference sequence). This CDR3 region has 15 residues. The CDR3 is CAWTPPTGYNSPLHF. The DNA of the CDR3 is TGTGCCTGGACTCCCCCGACAGGGTATAATTCACCCCTCCACTTT.

J is TRBJ2-1 and V is TRBV27; D might be TRBD1 (6 bases). The CDR3 covers 16 residues. V gave up 6 bases and J gave up 3 bases, with 18 bases separating them. CDR1 is MNHEY and CDR2 is SMNVEV in the germline V gene (reference sequence). DNA of the CDR3: TGTGCCAGCAGCTCCCCCACAGGGCGGATCTACAATGAGCAGTTCTTC. The encoded protein is CASSSPTGRIYNEQFF.

V gene TRBV11-3 combines with J gene TRBJ1-6, with D possibly being TRBD1 (5 bases). V lost 3 bases and J 7 bases, leaving 10 bases between the germline ends. Per germline, CDR1 SGHNT and CDR2 YENEEA. The CDR3 contains 14 residues. The CDR3 region is CASSFQTENSPLHF. As DNA, the CDR3 is TGTGCCAGCAGCTTCCAGACAGAGAATTCACCCCTCCACTTT.